These 14 T cell receptor beta chains were sequenced from one sample in a study of vaccination effects on CD4 cells after COVID-19. The authors isolated CD4+ T cells after around 10 days of culture. No antigen has been identified for these receptors. The data were produced by immunoSEQ multiplex PCR, yet TCRdb's version contains in-frame clones alone and is incomplete. The table has tens of thousands of clones, 65% to 80% seen once; the top ten hold roughly 3.1%. This sample comprised CD4+ T cells from PBMCs cultured without peptide, obtained before COVID-19 vaccination. Every receptor here comes from a human donor who received a COVID-19 vaccine.

This sequence joins TRBV7-8 and TRBJ1-2, with a possible D match to TRBD1 (5 bases). This CDR3 comprises 11 residues. The ends were cut back, 5 bases at V and 8 bases at J, with 9 bases in the middle. Germline lookup yields CDR1 SGHVS and CDR2 FQNEAQ. As DNA, the CDR3 is TGTGCCAGCAGCCGCAGGGAGGGCTACACCTTC. This translates into CASSRREGYTF.

J is TRBJ2-7 and V is TRBV4-2; 8 bases line up with TRBD2. The CDR3 totals 19 residues. V lost 0 bases to trimming and J lost 0 bases; unmatched junction nucleotides: 13. Germline CDR1 is LGHNA and CDR2 is YNFKEQ. In nucleotides, the CDR3 is TGTGCCAGCAGCCAAGATCGTCCAGGGGCGGGGGGTGGCTCCTACGAGCAGTACTTC. Protein sequence: CASSQDRPGAGGGSYEQYF.

The chain links TRBV5-6 to TRBJ1-6; D is undetermined. This CDR3 has 14 amino acids. Germline CDR1 and CDR2: SGHDT and YYEEEE. V was cut by 0 bases and J by 7 bases, with 8 bases left in between. The CDR3 loop reads CASSLGQANSPLHF. In nucleotides, the CDR3 is TGTGCCAGCAGCTTGGGGCAGGCGAATTCACCCCTCCACTTT.

CDR3 region: CSVGRDVSYEQYF. The CDR3 DNA follows: TGCAGCGTTGGTAGGGACGTCTCCTACGAGCAGTACTTC. The chain carries TRBV29-1 and TRBJ2-7; perhaps D is TRBD1 or TRBD2 (5 bases each). Germline CDR1 reads SQVTM; CDR2 reads ANQGSEA. The CDR3 has 13 residues. Trimming took 4 bases from V and 0 from J, leaving 10 bases between them.

The V and J genes are TRBV4-1 and TRBJ2-2, with unresolved D. The CDR3 covers 16 residues. Germline V gene sequence: CDR1 MGHRA, CDR2 YSYEKL. The V end was cut by 3 bases, the J end by 4 bases, with 15 bases between. This CDR3 is CASSQDPSLGTGELFF. CDR3 DNA: TGCGCCAGCAGCCAGGACCCGAGCCTAGGCACCGGGGAGCTGTTTTTT.

The chain uses TRBV9 and TRBJ2-2; TRBD2 agrees at 13 bases. The V segment lost 3 bases and the J segment 3 bases; nucleotides outside the gene matches: 5. Germline lookup yields CDR1 SGDLS and CDR2 YYNGEE. There are 17 residues in the CDR3. CDR3 nucleotide sequence: TGTGCCAGCAGCGCCGGGACTAGCGGGGTGTACACCGGGGAGCTGTTTTTT. Amino acids: CASSAGTSGVYTGELFF.

The chain uses TRBV30 and TRBJ1-6; no definite D call. Germline assignment: CDR1 GTSNPN and CDR2 SVGIG (reference sequence). This CDR3 is 13 amino acids long. V was shortened by 1 base and J by 7 bases, with 8 bases between the two germline ends. As DNA, the CDR3 is TGTGCCTGGAGTGGCACGGGGAATTCACCCCTCCACTTT. Its protein is CAWSGTGNSPLHF.

This rearrangement joins TRBV11-2 to TRBJ2-1; 7 bases are a match to TRBD1. The CDR3 sequence is 15 residues long. Germline V gene sequence: CDR1 SGHAT, CDR2 FQNNGV. Unmatched junction bases numbered 6, after V lost 1 base and J lost 6 bases. CDR3 residues: CASSLGSGQTNEQFF. CDR3 DNA: TGTGCCAGCAGCTTAGGCTCGGGACAGACCAATGAGCAGTTCTTC.

The J gene is TRBJ1-2, the V gene TRBV6-1; D gene unclear. The germline gives CDR1 MNHNS, CDR2 SASEGT. This CDR3 comprises 13 residues. The V and J ends lost 3 bases and 3 bases respectively, with 8 bases between them. The CDR3 DNA is TGTGCCAGCAGTGACCTACGGGACTATGGCTACACCTTC. Residues: CASSDLRDYGYTF.

The V and J genes are TRBV30 and TRBJ1-5; 7 bases line up with TRBD1. Germline CDR1 GTSNPN, CDR2 SVGIG (reference sequence). V dropped 2 bases and J dropped 3; count of bases not matched to a gene: 1. This CDR3 region has 13 residues. CDR3 DNA sequence: TGTGCCTGGAGTAGGGGGCTCAATCAGCCCCAGCATTTT. It is translated as CAWSRGLNQPQHF.

The chain joins TRBV5-1 to TRBJ2-7, with 11 positions matching TRBD1. The J segment lost 5 bases and the V segment lost 0 bases, leaving 16 bases of the junction unmatched. The CDR3 sequence is 19 residues long. CDR1 is SGHRS and CDR2 is YFSETQ in the germline V gene. CDR3 DNA sequence: TGCGCCAGCAGCTTGGTGGGGACAGGGGGTGTGAGTCGGCTCGACGAGCAGTACTTC. It yields the protein CASSLVGTGGVSRLDEQYF. Full variable domain (missing parts from reference TRBV5-1 and TRBJ2-7): KAGVTQTPRYLIKTRGQQVTLSCSPISGHRSVSWYQQTPGQGLQFLFEYFSETQRNKGNFPGRFSGRQFSNSRSEMNVSTLELGDSALYLCASSLVGTGGVSRLDEQYFGPGTRLTVT.

The CDR3 DNA reads as TGCGCCAGCAGCCAAGGCCGACTAGCGGGAGGAAGTAATGAGCAGTTCTTC. Residues: CASSQGRLAGGSNEQFF. The genes are TRBV4-1 and TRBJ2-1; 13 nucleotides line up with TRBD2. The germline V gene has CDR1 MGHRA and CDR2 YSYEKL. The CDR3 is 17 amino acids. V was pared by 1 base and J by 7 bases, with 7 bases of the junction left unmatched.

The chain links TRBV30 to TRBJ1-5, with D uncertain. There are 14 residues in the CDR3. The V and J ends lost 1 base and 0 bases respectively, with 7 bases between them. CDR1 is GTSNPN, CDR2 SVGIG, per germline (reference sequence). The CDR3 spells CAWSGLNSNQPQHF. CDR3 sequence (DNA): TGTGCCTGGAGTGGTTTAAATAGCAATCAGCCCCAGCATTTT.

The chain employs TRBV7-6 and TRBJ2-1; no clear D gene. The V gene's germline CDR1 is SGHVS and CDR2 FNYEAQ. V dropped 1 base and J dropped 0 bases, with 7 bases sitting between them. The CDR3 totals 15 residues. Written as DNA, the CDR3 is TGTGCCAGCAGCTTAGATCAGAGCTCCTACAATGAGCAGTTCTTC. Translation gives CASSLDQSSYNEQFF.